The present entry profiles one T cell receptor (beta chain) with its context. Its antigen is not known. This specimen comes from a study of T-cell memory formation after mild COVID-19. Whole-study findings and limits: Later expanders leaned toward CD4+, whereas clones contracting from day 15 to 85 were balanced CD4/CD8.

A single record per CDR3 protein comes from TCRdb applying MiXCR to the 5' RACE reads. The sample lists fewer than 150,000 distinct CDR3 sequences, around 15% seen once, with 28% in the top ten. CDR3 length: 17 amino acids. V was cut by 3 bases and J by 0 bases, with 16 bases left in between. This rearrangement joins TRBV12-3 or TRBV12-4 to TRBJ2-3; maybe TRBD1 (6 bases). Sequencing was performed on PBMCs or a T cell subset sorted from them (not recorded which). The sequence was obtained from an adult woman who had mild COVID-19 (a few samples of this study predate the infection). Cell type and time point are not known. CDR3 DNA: TGTGCCAGCAGTTTCGAAAGGACAGATTCAAGCACAGATACGCAGTATTTT. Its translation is CASSFERTDSSTDTQYF.